Reported below is one T cell receptor beta chain. Between the trimmed V and J ends, which lost 2 bases and 1 base, there was a span of 6 bases. Germline V gene sequence: CDR1 MNHEY, CDR2 SVGEGT. The length of the CDR3 is 14 residues. The authors' processing: Reference gene primer amplification yielded estimated nucleated cell counts. Assay used: immunoSEQ multiplex PCR; TCRdb lists only in-frame clones, some missing. Clonal size and the V and J genes are those of that table, whereas D and trimming came from the DNA. The repertoire consists of roughly 230,000 clones, with around 91% occurring once and the leading ten covering 2.1%. The data are from a study of blood T cell repertoires in COVID-19. Study-wide context: Acute-phase and convalescent COVID-19 samples originated in the United States, Italy and Spain.

In Seattle, patients joined the study during active infection and were tracked longitudinally. This clonotype originated in a woman aged 55-69 years with COVID-19, enrolled during active disease. Sequences were obtained from peripheral blood. The chain joins TRBV6-2 or TRBV6-3 to TRBJ1-5; D gene uncertain. The CDR3 nucleotides read TGTGCCAGCAGTTACACCGGGAGCAATCAGCCCCAGCATTTT. Protein product: CASSYTGSNQPQHF.